Detailed here is one T cell receptor (beta chain). Antigen specificity is unknown. This entry is derived from a study of shared clonotypes between healthy human individuals. Study results and caveats: A generally larger estimated richness was seen in naive subsets than in memory subsets.

Evenly divided among several immunoSEQ plates was the genomic DNA of each subset. DNA at roughly 0.2 ug, 25,000 to 35,000 T cell genomes, went into sorted-subset replicate PCRs. The table came from immunoSEQ multiplex PCR; TCRdb's copy has only in-frame clones and leaves some out. The sample contains some 630,000 clones, about three quarters of which appear only once. Trimming took 5 bases from V and 4 from J, leaving 6 bases between them. Germline loops: CDR1 SGHAT, CDR2 FQNNGV. CDR3 length: 12 residues. This TCR came from a woman in her thirties in good health. V usage is TRBV11-2 and J usage is TRBJ2-1; D is uncertain. The sequenced material came from memory CD4+ T cells sorted from blood. The subset here: CD45RA-negative fraction. CDR3 protein: CASSEEYNEQFF. CDR3 DNA sequence: TGTGCCAGCAGCGAGGAGTACAATGAGCAGTTCTTC.